This entry lists 5 T cell receptor beta chains sequenced from one sample in a study of T cells after yellow fever vaccination. Using its own MiXCR run on the 5' RACE reads, TCRdb lists one record per CDR3 protein. This sample yields approximately 600,000 distinct CDR3 sequences, of which approximately 13% are seen a single time; 15% belongs to the top ten. The sample here was PBMCs, taken on the day of the yellow fever booster vaccination. These receptors were taken from a man aged 30 to 45 who received the YFV17D yellow fever vaccine.

This clonotype occurred a few times. V usage is TRBV5-6 and J usage is TRBJ2-2; D not resolved. Germline V gene sequence: CDR1 SGHDT, CDR2 YYEEEE. Trimming left V 0 bases short and J 4 bases short, with 13 bases between. This CDR3 has 16 residues. In DNA form, the CDR3 reads TGTGCCAGCAGCTTGGCCGGGTCAAGGCTCACCGGGGAGCTGTTTTTT. It codes for CASSLAGSRLTGELFF.

Turning to this clonotype: This may arise from a read error, as a much more abundant clone is one base away. The chain carries TRBV24-1 and TRBJ2-1; D is tentatively TRBD1 or TRBD2 (5 bases each). Germline assignment: CDR1 KGHDR and CDR2 SFDVKD. The CDR3 contains 13 residues. For the CDR3, the DNA is TGTGACACCAGTGATGCCGGGACCAATGAGCAGTTCTTC. Translating gives CDTSDAGTNEQFF.

The chain has TRBV27 and TRBJ2-7; TRBD2 agrees at 7 bases. CDR1 and CDR2 from the germline V gene are MNHEY and SMNVEV (reference sequence). The CDR3 consists of 16 residues. V gave up 2 bases and J gave up 2 bases; unmatched junction bases: 9. CDR3 bases: TGTGCCAGCAGTTTAAGTGGGGTCAGCGGGACCTACGAGCAGTACTTC. Amino acids: CASSLSGVSGTYEQYF.

The V gene is TRBV6-1, the J gene TRBJ2-7; TRBD2 matches 11 bases. This CDR3 contains 14 residues. After removal of 9 bases from V and 4 bases from J, the junction contained 8 bases not matched to a gene. CDR1 and CDR2 (germline): MNHNS, SASEGT. CDR3 bases: TGTGCCAGTTCGACTAGCGGGGAGGGGTACGAGCAGTACTTC. It yields the protein CASSTSGEGYEQYF.

The chain combines TRBV4-3 with TRBJ2-2, with D possibly matching TRBD1 (6 bases). CDR1 and CDR2 (germline): LGHNA, YSLEER. The CDR3 loop spans 16 amino acids. The germline V and J ends were trimmed by 0 bases and 4 bases, with 12 bases remaining between them. The CDR3, as DNA: TGCGCCAGCAGCCAAGAAGGGGGACCGAGCACCGGGGAGCTGTTTTTT. Its protein is CASSQEGGPSTGELFF.